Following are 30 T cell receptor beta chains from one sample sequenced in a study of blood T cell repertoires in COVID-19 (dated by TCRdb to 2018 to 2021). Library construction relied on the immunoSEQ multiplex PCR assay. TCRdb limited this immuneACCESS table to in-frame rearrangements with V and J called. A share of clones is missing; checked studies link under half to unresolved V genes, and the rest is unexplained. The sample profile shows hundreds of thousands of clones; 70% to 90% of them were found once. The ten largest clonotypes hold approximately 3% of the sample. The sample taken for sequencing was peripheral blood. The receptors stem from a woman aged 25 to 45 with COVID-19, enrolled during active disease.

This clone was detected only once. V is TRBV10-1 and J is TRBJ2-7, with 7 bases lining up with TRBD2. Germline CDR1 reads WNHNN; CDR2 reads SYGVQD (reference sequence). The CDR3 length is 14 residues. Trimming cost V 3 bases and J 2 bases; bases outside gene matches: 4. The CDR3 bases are TGCGCCAGCAGTGAAGTTGCGGGGGCCTACGAGCAGTACTTC. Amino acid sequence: CASSEVAGAYEQYF.

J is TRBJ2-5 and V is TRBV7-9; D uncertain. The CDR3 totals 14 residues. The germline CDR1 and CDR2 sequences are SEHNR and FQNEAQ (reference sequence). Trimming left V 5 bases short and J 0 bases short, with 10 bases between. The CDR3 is CASSPARYQETQYF. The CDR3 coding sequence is TGTGCCAGCAGCCCCGCCAGGTACCAAGAGACCCAGTACTTC. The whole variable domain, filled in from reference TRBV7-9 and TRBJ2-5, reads DTGVSQNPRHKITKRGQNVTFRCDPISEHNRLYWYRQTLGQGPEFLTYFQNEAQLEKSRLLSDRFSAERPKGSFSTLEIQRTEQGDSAMYLCASSPARYQETQYFGPGTRLLVL.

The CDR3 region has the DNA TGTGCCTGGAGCGCCGGGCTCAGCGGGAACACCATATATTTT. This translates into CAWSAGLSGNTIYF. The chain combines TRBV30 with TRBJ1-3; D is undetermined. Germline CDR1 is GTSNPN and CDR2 is SVGIG (reference sequence). There are 14 residues in the CDR3. Trimming removed 3 bases at V and 7 bases at J, with 16 bases between.

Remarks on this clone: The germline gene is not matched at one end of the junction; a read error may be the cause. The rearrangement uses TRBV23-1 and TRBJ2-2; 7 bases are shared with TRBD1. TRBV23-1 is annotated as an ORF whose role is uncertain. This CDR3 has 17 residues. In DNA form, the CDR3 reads TGCGCCAGCAGTCAAGTAGGGAAAAGGGGGCTGCACCGGGGAGCTGTTTTT. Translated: CASSQVGKRGLHRGAVF.

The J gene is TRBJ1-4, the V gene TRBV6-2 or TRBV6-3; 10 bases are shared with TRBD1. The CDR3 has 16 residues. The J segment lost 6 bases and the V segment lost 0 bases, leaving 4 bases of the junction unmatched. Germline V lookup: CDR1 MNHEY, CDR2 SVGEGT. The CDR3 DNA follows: TGTGCCAGCAGTTACTCTCCCGGGACAGGGGATGAAAAACTGTTTTTT. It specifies CASSYSPGTGDEKLFF.

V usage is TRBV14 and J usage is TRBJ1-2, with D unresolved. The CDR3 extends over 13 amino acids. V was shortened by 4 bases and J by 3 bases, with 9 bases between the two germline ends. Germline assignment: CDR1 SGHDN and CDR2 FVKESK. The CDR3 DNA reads TGTGCCAGCAGCCTAGGGAGGGACTATGGCTACACCTTC. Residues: CASSLGRDYGYTF.

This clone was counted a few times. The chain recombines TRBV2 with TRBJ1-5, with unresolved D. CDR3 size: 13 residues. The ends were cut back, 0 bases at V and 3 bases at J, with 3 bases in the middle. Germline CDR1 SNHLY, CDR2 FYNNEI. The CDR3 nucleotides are TGTGCCAGCAGTGAAGCCTACAATCAGCCCCAGCATTTT. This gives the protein CASSEAYNQPQHF.

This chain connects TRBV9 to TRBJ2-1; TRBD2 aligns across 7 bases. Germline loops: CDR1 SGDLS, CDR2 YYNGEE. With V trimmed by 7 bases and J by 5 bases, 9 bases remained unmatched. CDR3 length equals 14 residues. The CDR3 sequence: CASGLLADHNEQFF. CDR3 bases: TGTGCCAGCGGGTTGCTAGCGGATCACAATGAGCAGTTCTTC.

The CDR3 coding sequence is TGTGCCAGCAGTTACTCGGCGGGGACTAGCGGAGAGACCCAGTACTTC. Amino acids: CASSYSAGTSGETQYF. The chain links TRBV6-5 to TRBJ2-5; 11 positions agree with TRBD2. Trimming removed 0 bases from V and 4 bases from J; junction bases left unmatched: 4. The CDR3 is 16 amino acids. The germline V gene encodes CDR1 MNHEY and CDR2 SVGAGI.

The chain's CDR3 is CASSLEGTSGGDTQYF. For the CDR3, the DNA is TGCGCCAGCAGCTTGGAGGGGACTAGCGGTGGAGATACGCAGTATTTT. V is TRBV5-1 and J is TRBJ2-3; TRBD2 agrees at 11 bases. J was trimmed by 5 bases and V by 0 bases; bases with no gene match: 5. Per the germline V gene, CDR1 is SGHRS and CDR2 is YFSETQ. The CDR3 spans 16 residues.

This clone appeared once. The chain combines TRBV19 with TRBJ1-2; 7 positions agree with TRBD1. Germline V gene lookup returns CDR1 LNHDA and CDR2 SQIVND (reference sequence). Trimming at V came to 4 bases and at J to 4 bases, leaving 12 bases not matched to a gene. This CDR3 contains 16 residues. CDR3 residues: CASSTIQGQVLYGYTF. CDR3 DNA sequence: TGTGCCAGTAGTACGATACAGGGGCAGGTTCTCTATGGCTACACCTTC.

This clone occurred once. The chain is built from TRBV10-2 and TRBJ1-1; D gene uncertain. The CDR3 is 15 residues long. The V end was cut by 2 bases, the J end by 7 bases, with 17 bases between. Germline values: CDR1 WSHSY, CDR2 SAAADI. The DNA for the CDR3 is TGCGCCAGCAGTGAGACCGGCCAACACGGGATTGAAGCTTTCTTT. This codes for CASSETGQHGIEAFF.

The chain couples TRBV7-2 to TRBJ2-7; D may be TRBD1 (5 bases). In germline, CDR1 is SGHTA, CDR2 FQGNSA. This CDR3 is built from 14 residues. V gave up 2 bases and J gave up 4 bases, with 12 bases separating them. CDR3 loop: CASSLRRQGYEQYF. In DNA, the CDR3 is TGTGCCAGCAGCTTAAGGCGTCAGGGATACGAGCAGTACTTC. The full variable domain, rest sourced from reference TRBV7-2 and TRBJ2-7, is GAGVSQSPSNKVTEKGKDVELRCDPISGHTALYWYRQSLGQGLEFLIYFQGNSAPDKSGLPSDRFSAERTGGSVSTLTIQRTQQEDSAVYLCASSLRRQGYEQYFGPGTRLTVT.

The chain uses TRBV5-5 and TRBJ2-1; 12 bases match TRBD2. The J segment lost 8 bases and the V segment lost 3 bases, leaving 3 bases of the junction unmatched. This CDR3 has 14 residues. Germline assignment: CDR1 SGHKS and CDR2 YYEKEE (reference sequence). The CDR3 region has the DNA TGTGCCAGCAGCTCGACTAGCGGGGGATATGAGCAGTTCTTC. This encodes CASSSTSGGYEQFF.

CDR3 residues: CASSQDLRMDSGKYGYTF. CDR3 nucleotide sequence: TGTGCCAGCAGCCAAGATCTCAGGATGGATAGCGGAAAATATGGCTACACCTTC. This sequence joins TRBV4-2 and TRBJ1-2; D is undetermined. V was trimmed by 0 bases and J by 5 bases, leaving 22 bases between them. The CDR3 is 18 amino acids. Germline values: CDR1 LGHNA, CDR2 YNFKEQ.

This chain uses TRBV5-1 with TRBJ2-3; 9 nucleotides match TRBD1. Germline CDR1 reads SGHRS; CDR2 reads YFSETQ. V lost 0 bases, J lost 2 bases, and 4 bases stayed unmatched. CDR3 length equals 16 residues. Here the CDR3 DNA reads TGCGCCAGCAGCTTGGGGACAGGGGTAAACACAGATACGCAGTATTTT. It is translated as CASSLGTGVNTDTQYF.

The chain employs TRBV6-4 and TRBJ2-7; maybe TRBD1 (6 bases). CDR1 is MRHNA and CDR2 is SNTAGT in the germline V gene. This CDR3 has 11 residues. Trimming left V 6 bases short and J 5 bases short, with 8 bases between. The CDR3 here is CASRRTDEQYV. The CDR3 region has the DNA TGTGCCAGCAGGCGGACAGACGAGCAGTACGTC.

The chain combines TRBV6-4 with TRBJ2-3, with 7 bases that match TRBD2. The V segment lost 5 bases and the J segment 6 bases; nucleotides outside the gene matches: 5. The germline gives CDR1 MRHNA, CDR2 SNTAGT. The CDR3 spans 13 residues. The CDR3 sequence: CASSSSGTDTQYF. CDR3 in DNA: TGTGCCAGCAGTTCCAGCGGGACTGATACGCAGTATTTT.

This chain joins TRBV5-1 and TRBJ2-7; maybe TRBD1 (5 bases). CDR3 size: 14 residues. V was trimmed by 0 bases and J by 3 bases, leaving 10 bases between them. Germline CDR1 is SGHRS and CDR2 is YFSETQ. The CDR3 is CASSLGGDSYEQYF. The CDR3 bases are TGCGCCAGCAGCTTGGGAGGAGACAGCTACGAGCAGTACTTC.

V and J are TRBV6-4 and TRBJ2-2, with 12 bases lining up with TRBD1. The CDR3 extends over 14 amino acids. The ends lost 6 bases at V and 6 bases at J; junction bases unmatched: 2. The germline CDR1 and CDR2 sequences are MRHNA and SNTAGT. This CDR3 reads CASRGQGASGELFF. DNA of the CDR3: TGTGCCAGCAGGGGACAGGGGGCGTCCGGGGAGCTGTTTTTT.

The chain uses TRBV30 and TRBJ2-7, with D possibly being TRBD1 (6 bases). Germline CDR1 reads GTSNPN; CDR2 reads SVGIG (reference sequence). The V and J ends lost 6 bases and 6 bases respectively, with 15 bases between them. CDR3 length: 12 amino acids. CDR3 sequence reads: CACSAQGFEQYV. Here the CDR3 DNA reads TGTGCCTGCTCAGCACAGGGTTTCGAGCAGTACGTC.

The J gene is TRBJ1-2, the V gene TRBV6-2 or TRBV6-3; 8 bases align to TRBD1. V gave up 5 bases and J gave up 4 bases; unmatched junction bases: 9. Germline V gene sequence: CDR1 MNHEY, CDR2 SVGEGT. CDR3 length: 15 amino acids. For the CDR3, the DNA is TGTGCCAGCAGTCCGGGCGGACAGGGCTTCTATGGCTACACCTTC. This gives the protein CASSPGGQGFYGYTF.

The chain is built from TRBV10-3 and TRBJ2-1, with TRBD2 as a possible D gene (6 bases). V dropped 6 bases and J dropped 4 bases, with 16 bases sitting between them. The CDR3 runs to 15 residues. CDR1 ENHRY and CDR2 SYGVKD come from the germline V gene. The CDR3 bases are TGTGCCATCAGGGATACTTGGGGGGTTTACAATGAGCAGTTCTTC. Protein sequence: CAIRDTWGVYNEQFF.

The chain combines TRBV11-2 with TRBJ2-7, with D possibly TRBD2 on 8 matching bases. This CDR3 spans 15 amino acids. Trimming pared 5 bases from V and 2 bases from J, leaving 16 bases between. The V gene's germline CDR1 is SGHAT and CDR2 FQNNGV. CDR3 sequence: CASSPGTAGAYEQYF. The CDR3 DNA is TGTGCCAGCAGCCCAGGGACAGCGGGAGCCTACGAGCAGTACTTC.

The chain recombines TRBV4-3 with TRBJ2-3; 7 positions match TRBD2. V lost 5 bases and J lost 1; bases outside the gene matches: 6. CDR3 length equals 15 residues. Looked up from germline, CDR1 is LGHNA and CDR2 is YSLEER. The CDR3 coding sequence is TGCGCCAGCAGCTATACTAGCGACGGCACAGATACGCAGTATTTT. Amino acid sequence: CASSYTSDGTDTQYF.

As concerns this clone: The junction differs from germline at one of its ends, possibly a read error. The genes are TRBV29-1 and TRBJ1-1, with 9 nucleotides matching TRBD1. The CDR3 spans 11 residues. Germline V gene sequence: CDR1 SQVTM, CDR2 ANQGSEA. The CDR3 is CSVEDRTGVLF. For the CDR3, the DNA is TGCAGCGTTGAAGATCGGACAGGGGTACTCTTT.

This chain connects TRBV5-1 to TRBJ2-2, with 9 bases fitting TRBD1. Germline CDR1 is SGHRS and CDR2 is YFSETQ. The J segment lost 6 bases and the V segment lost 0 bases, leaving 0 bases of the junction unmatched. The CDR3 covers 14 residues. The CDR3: CASSLGQGAGELFF. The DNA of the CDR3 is TGCGCCAGCAGCTTGGGACAGGGGGCCGGGGAGCTGTTTTTT.

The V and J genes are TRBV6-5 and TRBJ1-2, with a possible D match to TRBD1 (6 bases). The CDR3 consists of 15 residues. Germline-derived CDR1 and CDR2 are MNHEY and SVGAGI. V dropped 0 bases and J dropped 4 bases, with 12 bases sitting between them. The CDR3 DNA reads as TGTGCCAGCAGTTACTCGATACAGGGTGCCTATGGCTACACCTTC. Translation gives CASSYSIQGAYGYTF.

Written as DNA, the CDR3 is TGCGCCAGCAGCCAAGATGCCCCCCTAGCGGGAGCGCTGTATACGCAGTATTTT. Its translation: CASSQDAPLAGALYTQYF. The chain employs TRBV4-3 and TRBJ2-3, with 10 nucleotides matching TRBD2. The CDR3 sequence is 18 residues long. Germline-derived CDR1 and CDR2 are LGHNA and YSLEER. The V segment lost 0 bases and the J segment 7 bases; nucleotides outside the gene matches: 13.

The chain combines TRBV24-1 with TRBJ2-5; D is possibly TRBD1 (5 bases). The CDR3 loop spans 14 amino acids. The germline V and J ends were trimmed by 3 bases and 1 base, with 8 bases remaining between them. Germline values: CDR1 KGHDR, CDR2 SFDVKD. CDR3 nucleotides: TGTGCCACCAGTGATCCGACAGCCCAAGAGACCCAGTACTTC. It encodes CATSDPTAQETQYF.